The clone carrying this T cell receptor beta chain appeared many times. J gave up 2 bases and V 5 bases, and 10 bases lay outside the gene matches. CDR3 length: 17 residues. This sample is part of a study of T-cell memory formation after mild COVID-19. MiXCR, run by TCRdb on the 5' RACE reads, gives a single entry per CDR3 protein. The sample lists about 14,000 distinct CDR3 sequences; around 15% were seen once. Sequencing used PBMCs or a T cell subset sorted from them (not recorded which). This chain connects TRBV12-3 or TRBV12-4 to TRBJ2-2; 8 bases agree with TRBD2. The sequence was collected from a man younger than 30 who had mild COVID-19 (a few samples of this study predate the infection). Cell type and time point are not known. The CDR3 DNA follows: TGTGCCAGCAGTCCCACCGGGGGGGACCGTAACACCGGGGAGCTGTTTTTT. Protein sequence: CASSPTGGDRNTGELFF.